The text below deals with one T cell receptor beta chain. The antigen is undetermined. TCRdb used MiXCR to reprocess the 5' RACE reads, holding one entry per CDR3 protein. The top ten hold about 13% of the sample, which has a few hundred thousand distinct CDR3 sequences, 25% to 30% seen once. This CDR3 has 15 amino acids. V was pared by 0 bases and J by 4 bases, with 16 bases between. Germline CDR1 DFQATT, CDR2 SNEGSKA (reference sequence). The sample comes from a study of T-cell memory formation after mild COVID-19. General study findings and limits: Contracting clones localized mainly to CM and EM when CD4+ and mainly to EMRA when CD8+.

This chain connects TRBV20-1 to TRBJ2-7, with D uncertain. Sequenced input: PBMCs or a T cell subset sorted from them (not recorded which). This sequence was found in an adult woman who had mild COVID-19 (a few samples of this study predate the infection). Cell type and time point are not known. CDR3 in amino acids: CSARDHSQHPYEQYF. Written as DNA, the CDR3 is TGCAGTGCTAGAGATCACAGCCAGCACCCTTACGAGCAGTACTTC.